This passage covers 7 T cell receptor beta chains from one sample sequenced in a study of T cell repertoires in cytomegalovirus infection. TCRdb reprocessed the reads with MiXCR, giving one entry per CDR3 protein. The table shows fewer than 900,000 distinct CDR3 sequences, with about 29% occurring only once. These TCRs' antigens remain unknown. The material was cultured CD8+ T cells from PBMCs, obtained from culture after CMV antigen stimulation. Receptors originate from a human donor in good health (CMV status not recorded). Some clones in this sample may be carry-over from other donors' samples.

Ten or more counts support this clonotype. The chain uses TRBV7-2 and TRBJ1-1; perhaps TRBD1 as D (6 bases). V lost 6 bases and J 1 base, leaving 15 bases between the germline ends. This CDR3 is 15 amino acids long. From germline, CDR1 is SGHTA and CDR2 FQGNSA. The CDR3 DNA reads as TGTGCCAGCAGGGGCTCACAGGGACGGAACACTGAAGCTTTCTTT. It yields the protein CASRGSQGRNTEAFF.

Here the CDR3 reads CSARPLRGAMSSYEQYF. The CDR3 DNA reads TGCAGTGCTAGACCCTTAAGGGGGGCTATGAGCTCCTACGAGCAGTACTTC. V and J are TRBV20-1 and TRBJ2-7; D may correspond to TRBD1 or TRBD2 (6 bases each). The CDR3 is 17 amino acids. The germline V gene encodes CDR1 DFQATT and CDR2 SNEGSKA (reference sequence). Trimming shortened V by 2 bases and J by 0 bases, and 20 bases separated the two germline ends.

The chain employs TRBV10-3 and TRBJ2-5; D may be TRBD1 or TRBD2 (5 bases each). V lost 0 bases to trimming and J lost 1 base, with 18 bases between them. This CDR3 contains 18 residues. The germline V gene has CDR1 ENHRY and CDR2 SYGVKD. Here the CDR3 DNA reads TGTGCCATCAGTGAGTCGCCATCGCGCCGGGACGCCCAAGAGACCCAGTACTTC. This gives the protein CAISESPSRRDAQETQYF.

The V gene is TRBV7-6, the J gene TRBJ2-5, with TRBD2 as a possible D gene (5 bases). Germline V gives CDR1 SGHVS, CDR2 FNYEAQ. Trimming took off 1 base at V and 5 bases at J, with 14 bases between the two ends. CDR3 size: 15 residues. CDR3 coding DNA: TGTGCCAGCAGCTTAGGTTCGGGGTTTCTGGAGACCCAGTACTTC. This encodes CASSLGSGFLETQYF.

V and J are TRBV2 and TRBJ2-5; no clear D gene. This CDR3 is 12 amino acids long. Germline-derived CDR1 and CDR2 are SNHLY and FYNNEI. V was trimmed by 8 bases and J by 5 bases, leaving 12 bases between them. CDR3 nucleotides: TGTGCCAGCCCCCCCAACGCCGAGACCCAGTACTTC. Protein product: CASPPNAETQYF. The full variable domain, its missing parts supplied by reference TRBV2 and TRBJ2-5, is EPEVTQTPSHQVTQMGQEVILRCVPISNHLYFYWYRQILGQKVEFLVSFYNNEISEKSEIFDDQFSVERPDGSNFTLKIRSTKLEDSAMYFCASPPNAETQYFGPGTRLLVL.

This clonotype was observed a handful of times. This rearrangement joins TRBV7-9 to TRBJ2-1; 7 nucleotides match TRBD2. Germline V lookup: CDR1 SEHNR, CDR2 FQNEAQ (reference sequence). The CDR3 totals 14 residues. V gave up 4 bases and J gave up 7 bases; unmatched junction bases: 7. The CDR3 sequence is CASSSPLAWNEQFF. The DNA for the CDR3 is TGTGCCAGCAGCTCGCCACTAGCGTGGAATGAGCAGTTCTTC.

The V and J genes are TRBV7-9 and TRBJ2-5; 8 bases fit TRBD1. The trim removed 5 bases at V and 3 bases at J, leaving 11 bases unmatched. Germline CDR1 SEHNR, CDR2 FQNEAQ (reference sequence). The CDR3 spans 16 residues. The CDR3 DNA reads as TGTGCCAGCAGCCTAACCGGACAGGGTCGAAAAGAGACCCAGTACTTC. This translates into CASSLTGQGRKETQYF. Supplemented by reference TRBV7-9 and TRBJ2-5, the full variable domain reads DTGVSQNPRHKITKRGQNVTFRCDPISEHNRLYWYRQTLGQGPEFLTYFQNEAQLEKSRLLSDRFSAERPKGSFSTLEIQRTEQGDSAMYLCASSLTGQGRKETQYFGPGTRLLVL.